These 24 T cell receptor beta chains were all obtained from the same sample, sequenced in a study of T-cell reconstitution after alpha-beta-depleted transplantation in children (dated by TCRdb to about 2016). The research as a whole found: Apparently early alphabetaT-cell count recovery about two months after transplant reportedly relied on only several hundred rapidly expanded clones derived from non-depleted graft cells.

Their target antigens are unknown. This specimen's time point label, interpreted: day 60 (about 2 months) after transplantation. The treatment or condition label, as the study defines it: allogeneic hematopoietic cell transplantation with graft depleted of TCRalphabeta T cells and CD19 B cells. Libraries were made using PCR. Sequenced on an Illumina HiSeq 2500. TCR libraries were prepared with molecular barcoding, using unique molecular identifiers to normalize TCRbeta repertoire quantification. The raw public data were reprocessed by TCRdb itself: fastp quality trimming at Q25, MiXCR clonotype calling, in-frame beta chains only. When rows share a CDR3 protein, they turn into one entry using the most common DNA and genes. Within this sample are over 25,000 distinct CDR3 sequences, with about 6% of them counted one time only. Of the sample, 25% to 30% is held by the ten largest clones. The sequencing here drew on peripheral blood, taken 60 days after TCRalphabeta/CD19-depleted stem cell transplant. These TCRs come from a child younger than two who had a stem cell transplant for acute myeloid leukemia, so the T cells may come from the graft donor.

This clonotype was seen at least ten times. The chain links TRBV28 to TRBJ2-5, with D perhaps assigned TRBD1 or TRBD2 (5 bases each). The CDR3 loop spans 14 amino acids. Germline V gene lookup returns CDR1 MDHEN and CDR2 SYDVKM. V lost 5 bases and J 6 bases, leaving 16 bases between the germline ends. The CDR3 sequence: CASSDPGTGKTQYF. The CDR3 DNA is TGTGCCAGCAGTGACCCGGGAACAGGAAAGACCCAGTACTTC. Full variable domain (outside the CDR3, taken from reference TRBV28 and TRBJ2-5): DVKVTQSSRYLVKRTGEKVFLECVQDMDHENMFWYRQDPGLGLRLIYFSYDVKMKEKGDIPEGYSVSREKKERFSLILESASTNQTSMYLCASSDPGTGKTQYFGPGTRLLVL.

Many counts were recorded for this clonotype. The gene calls are TRBV4-1 and TRBJ2-3, with D maybe TRBD1 (5 bases). The CDR3 consists of 11 residues. Trimming left V 4 bases short and J 6 bases short, with 5 bases between. The V gene's germline CDR1 is MGHRA and CDR2 YSYEKL. CDR3 DNA: TGCGCCAGCAGCCCAGGGGATACGCAGTATTTT. This translates into CASSPGDTQYF.

This clonotype was recorded at least ten times. The chain links TRBV29-1 to TRBJ1-1; D is perhaps TRBD1 (5 bases). Germline-derived CDR1 and CDR2 are SQVTM and ANQGSEA. The length of the CDR3 is 11 residues. Trimming stripped 1 base from V and 10 bases from J, with 10 bases between. CDR3 sequence reads: CSVEGGGVAFF. The CDR3 DNA follows: TGCAGCGTTGAAGGAGGAGGGGTAGCTTTCTTT.

In its sample, this clonotype was seen many times. This chain connects TRBV12-3 or TRBV12-4 to TRBJ2-2; maybe TRBD2 (5 bases). This CDR3 contains 14 residues. The ends were cut back, 5 bases at V and 6 bases at J, with 13 bases in the middle. For the CDR3, the DNA is TGTGCCAGCAGTGCCTCGAGGGTGGCCGGGGAGCTGTTTTTT. Protein sequence: CASSASRVAGELFF.

This clonotype was counted many times. The J gene is TRBJ2-7, the V gene TRBV5-1, with D unresolved. In germline, CDR1 is SGHRS, CDR2 YFSETQ. V was clipped by 0 bases and J by 0 bases, with 4 bases between them. CDR3 length: 13 residues. Written as DNA, the CDR3 is TGCGCCAGCAGCTTGGACAACTCCTACGAGCAGTACTTC. It specifies CASSLDNSYEQYF.

In DNA form, the CDR3 reads TGTGCCAGTAGTCTAGGGTTGACCTACGAGCAGTACTTC. This translates into CASSLGLTYEQYF. This chain connects TRBV19 to TRBJ2-7; D remains unclear. The CDR3 covers 13 residues. The V end was cut by 5 bases, the J end by 2 bases, with 10 bases between. CDR1 is LNHDA, CDR2 SQIVND, per germline (reference sequence).

This clonotype was seen many times. The rearrangement links TRBV7-2 to TRBJ2-7; D gene ambiguous. This CDR3 spans 13 amino acids. V shed 1 base and J shed 6 bases, with 10 bases lying between them. Per germline, CDR1 SGHTA and CDR2 FQGNSA. The CDR3 region has the DNA TGTGCCAGCAGCTTAGATGCGTTGGTCGAGCAGTACTTC. Residues: CASSLDALVEQYF. The whole variable domain, filled in from reference TRBV7-2 and TRBJ2-7, reads GAGVSQSPSNKVTEKGKDVELRCDPISGHTALYWYRQSLGQGLEFLIYFQGNSAPDKSGLPSDRFSAERTGGSVSTLTIQRTQQEDSAVYLCASSLDALVEQYFGPGTRLTVT.

This clonotype was seen many times. The chain is built from TRBV9 and TRBJ2-7, with TRBD1 identical over 8 bases. The CDR3 loop spans 15 amino acids. Germline CDR1 is SGDLS and CDR2 is YYNGEE. The trim removed 3 bases at V and 6 bases at J, leaving 11 bases unmatched. The CDR3 DNA follows: TGTGCCAGCAGCGCTTCGGGACAGGCTTCCCCCGAGCAGTACTTC. Protein: CASSASGQASPEQYF. Combining the CDR3 with reference TRBV9 and TRBJ2-7 gives the whole variable domain DSGVTQTPKHLITATGQRVTLRCSPRSGDLSVYWYQQSLDQGLQFLIQYYNGEERAKGNILERFSAQQFPDLHSELNLSSLELGDSALYFCASSASGQASPEQYFGPGTRLTVT.

This clonotype was counted at least ten times. DNA of the CDR3: TGTGCCAGCACCTTGGGGGCGGGAGTGAGAGATACGCAGTATTTT. Translation: CASTLGAGVRDTQYF. The V gene is TRBV12-3 or TRBV12-4, the J gene TRBJ2-3; a weak D match, TRBD2 (7 bases). Trimming removed 7 bases at V and 5 bases at J, with 19 bases between. CDR3 length: 15 amino acids.

The chain has TRBV18 and TRBJ2-5, with D possibly being TRBD2 (6 bases). V lost 2 bases and J lost 4, with 11 bases in between. The CDR3 is made up of 14 amino acids. CDR1 and CDR2 from the germline V gene are KGHSH and LQKENI. The CDR3 bases are TGTGCCAGCTCACCATGGGACTCAGGAGAGACCCAGTACTTC. This gives the protein CASSPWDSGETQYF.

This clonotype was picked up a small number of times. This rearrangement joins TRBV5-8 to TRBJ2-1, with D perhaps TRBD1 (5 bases). CDR3 length: 16 amino acids. V lost 0 bases and J lost 2, with 12 bases in between. Per the germline V gene, CDR1 is SGHTS and CDR2 is YDEGEE. In DNA, the CDR3 is TGTGCCAGCAGCTTGGGGGCCAGGGTACCCTACAATGAGCAGTTCTTC. Translating it yields CASSLGARVPYNEQFF.

In DNA, the CDR3 is TGTGCCAGTCAGAAGGGAACTGAAGCTTTCTTT. Amino acids: CASQKGTEAFF. This sequence joins TRBV27 and TRBJ1-1; D is ambiguous. V was cut by 9 bases and J by 5 bases, with 10 bases left in between. Germline V CDR1 and CDR2: MNHEY, SMNVEV (reference sequence). The CDR3 contains 11 residues.

V usage is TRBV13 and J usage is TRBJ2-7; D uncertain. Trimming took off 5 bases at V and 0 bases at J, with 14 bases between the two ends. The CDR3 has 15 amino acids. From germline, CDR1 is PRHDT and CDR2 FYEKMQ (reference sequence). CDR3 DNA: TGTGCCAGCAGCCAAAGGACCAGGAGCTCCTACGAGCAGTACTTC. Translating it yields CASSQRTRSSYEQYF.

This clonotype has ten or more counts. The chain is built from TRBV20-1 and TRBJ2-7; 10 bases are shared with TRBD2. The length of the CDR3 is 14 residues. J gave up 0 bases and V 5 bases, and 4 bases lay outside the gene matches. Germline V CDR1 and CDR2: DFQATT, SNEGSKA (reference sequence). The CDR3 DNA reads TGCAGTGCTTCCGGGACTAGCGACTCCTACGAGCAGTACTTC. Amino acids: CSASGTSDSYEQYF.

This clonotype came up many times. The CDR3 DNA reads as TGTGCCAGCAGTTTAAACGGTCACCCTAACTATGGCTACACCTTC. Translating it yields CASSLNGHPNYGYTF. The chain links TRBV27 to TRBJ1-2; D is unresolved. Germline CDR1 reads MNHEY; CDR2 reads SMNVEV (reference sequence). The V end lost 2 bases, the J end lost 0 bases, and 10 bases lay between the germline ends. The CDR3 has 15 amino acids.

This clonotype was observed at least ten times. This sequence joins TRBV5-1 and TRBJ2-5; D possibly corresponds to TRBD1 (5 bases). The V end lost 8 bases, the J end lost 2 bases, and 10 bases lay between the germline ends. This CDR3 spans 12 amino acids. Germline lookup yields CDR1 SGHRS and CDR2 YFSETQ. The CDR3 reads CASRQFQETQYF. The CDR3 DNA reads as TGCGCCAGTAGACAGTTTCAAGAGACCCAGTACTTC.

This clonotype has ten or more counts. This chain connects TRBV9 to TRBJ2-6, with a weak D call TRBD1 (6 bases). Trimming took off 0 bases at V and 2 bases at J, with 15 bases between the two ends. This CDR3 is 18 amino acids long. Germline V gene data show CDR1 as SGDLS and CDR2 as YYNGEE. CDR3 sequence: CASSVGPRRGPGANVLTF. DNA of the CDR3: TGTGCCAGCAGCGTAGGCCCTCGCAGGGGACCTGGGGCCAACGTCCTGACTTTC. Combining the CDR3 with reference TRBV9 and TRBJ2-6 gives the whole variable domain DSGVTQTPKHLITATGQRVTLRCSPRSGDLSVYWYQQSLDQGLQFLIQYYNGEERAKGNILERFSAQQFPDLHSELNLSSLELGDSALYFCASSVGPRRGPGANVLTFGAGSRLTVL.

This clonotype showed up just a few times. The rearrangement links TRBV28 to TRBJ2-5, with D uncertain. From germline, CDR1 is MDHEN and CDR2 SYDVKM. Trimming removed 7 bases at V and 4 bases at J, with 10 bases between. The CDR3 has 12 amino acids. CDR3: CASTVWGETQYF. CDR3 bases: TGTGCCAGCACCGTTTGGGGAGAGACCCAGTACTTC. The whole variable domain, filled in from reference TRBV28 and TRBJ2-5, reads DVKVTQSSRYLVKRTGEKVFLECVQDMDHENMFWYRQDPGLGLRLIYFSYDVKMKEKGDIPEGYSVSREKKERFSLILESASTNQTSMYLCASTVWGETQYFGPGTRLLVL.

This clonotype was detected many times. Its ends do not fully match the called genes, so a read error is possible. V usage is TRBV27 and J usage is TRBJ2-7, with 10 bases matching TRBD2. This CDR3 comprises 14 residues. Germline V gene sequence: CDR1 MNHEY, CDR2 SMNVEV (reference sequence). CDR3 region: CASRGAGGSSEQYF. The CDR3 bases are TGTGCCAGCAGGGGAGCGGGAGGGTCCTCCGAGCAGTACTTC.

There are many counts of this clonotype. V is TRBV6-1 and J is TRBJ2-7; D unclear. There are 12 residues in the CDR3. Trimming left V 2 bases short and J 6 bases short, with 8 bases between. CDR1 MNHNS and CDR2 SASEGT come from the germline V gene. The CDR3 nucleotides read TGTGCCAGCAGTGAATGGGTAGGCGAGCAGTACTTC. Translated, it gives CASSEWVGEQYF.

This clonotype occurred many times. V is TRBV4-3 and J is TRBJ2-1, with D perhaps given as TRBD1 or TRBD2 (5 bases each). The V end was cut by 1 base, the J end by 7 bases, with 14 bases between. This CDR3 has 15 amino acids. Germline CDR1 LGHNA, CDR2 YSLEER. CDR3 nucleotide sequence: TGCGCCAGCAGCCAAGGGTCAGGGAGAAGGAATGAGCAGTTCTTC. Protein sequence: CASSQGSGRRNEQFF.

This clonotype was seen ten or more times. The chain is built from TRBV9 and TRBJ2-2; 7 nucleotides align to TRBD1. The V segment lost 3 bases and the J segment 8 bases; nucleotides outside the gene matches: 10. The CDR3 runs 15 residues. The germline V gene encodes CDR1 SGDLS and CDR2 YYNGEE. CDR3 coding DNA: TGTGCCAGCAGCGACCAGAGAGGGGGCATGGGGGAGCTGTTTTTT. This translates into CASSDQRGGMGELFF.

On this clonotype itself: A clone one base away is much larger, so this may be a read error. The chain has TRBV7-9 and TRBJ2-7; 8 nucleotides line up with TRBD1. The CDR3 sequence is 13 residues long. The germline V gene encodes CDR1 SEHNR and CDR2 FQNEAQ (reference sequence). CDR3 sequence: CAISFRGPYEQYF. CDR3 nucleotide sequence: TGTGCCATCAGCTTCAGGGGGCCCTACGAGCAGTACTTC.

This clonotype was seen repeatedly, ten times or more. The chain uses TRBV29-1 and TRBJ2-7; 9 bases line up with TRBD1. CDR1 and CDR2 from the germline V gene are SQVTM and ANQGSEA. The CDR3 sequence is 13 residues long. The ends lost 3 bases at V and 3 bases at J; junction bases unmatched: 3. The DNA of the CDR3 is TGCAGCGTTGAGGAGGACAGGGGCTACGAGCAGTACTTC. Translating gives CSVEEDRGYEQYF.